This T cell receptor beta chain came from a study of T cell repertoires in cytomegalovirus infection. About the study: Selection of CMV epitopes for the study included recently identified HLA-C-restricted and well-studied HLA-B-restricted ones. Public TCR beta signatures marked donors with CMV infection and the matching HLA.

TCRdb redid the calling of the reads with MiXCR, one entry per CDR3 protein. The table has 300,000 to 400,000 distinct CDR3 sequences, 25% to 30% seen once. V shed 7 bases and J 3 bases; nucleotides not matched to a gene: 11. The CDR3 has 15 amino acids. Germline V gene lookup returns CDR1 LNHDA and CDR2 SQIVND (reference sequence). Overall study findings and caveats: Cumulative public TCR beta family frequency identified carriers of CMV plus the relevant HLA. Dominating the ex vivo response were HLA-C-restricted CMV-specific TCR beta clonotypes.

On this clonotype: Antigen specificity is unknown.

The V call is TRBV19, the J call TRBJ2-7, with TRBD2 matching 8 bases. This TCR was sampled from a human donor in good health (CMV status not recorded). Some clones in this sample may be carry-over from other donors' samples. The material sequenced was cultured PBMCs, taken from culture after CMV antigen stimulation. CDR3 region: CASKLAAPAVYEQYF. CDR3 coding DNA: TGTGCCAGTAAACTAGCGGCTCCAGCAGTCTACGAGCAGTACTTC.